This TCR beta chain was sequenced in a study of radiation and T cells in renal cell carcinoma. In regard to this clone: Its antigen is unknown.

The method was immunoSEQ multiplex PCR; TCRdb's version includes in-frame clones alone and lacks a portion of them. The table has about 86,000 clones, 85% seen once. Study findings and constraints: Pretreatment tumor biopsies were lacking, so baseline clonotypes are unknown. From baseline, blood top tumor clonotypes peaked at 2 weeks post-radiation.

Time point specified: blood 4 weeks post-SBRT, at nephrectomy. Regarding treatment: 15 Gy SBRT to primary tumor, nephrectomy 4 weeks later. Blood was sampled at baseline, 2 weeks and 4 weeks after SBRT. Here the sequenced sample was blood, taken from a patient whose treatment included radiotherapy and nephrectomy. This TCR came from a man in his fifties or sixties with renal cell carcinoma.

The CDR3 nucleotides read TGTGCCAGCAGCGACAGGGCGAGGGGCTACACCTTC. This translates into CASSDRARGYTF. V usage is TRBV6-6 and J usage is TRBJ1-2; 7 nucleotides agree with TRBD1. Losses at the gene ends were 6 bases for V and 8 bases for J; bases not matched to a gene: 6. This CDR3 spans 12 amino acids. CDR1 is MNHNY and CDR2 is SVGAGI in the germline V gene (reference sequence).